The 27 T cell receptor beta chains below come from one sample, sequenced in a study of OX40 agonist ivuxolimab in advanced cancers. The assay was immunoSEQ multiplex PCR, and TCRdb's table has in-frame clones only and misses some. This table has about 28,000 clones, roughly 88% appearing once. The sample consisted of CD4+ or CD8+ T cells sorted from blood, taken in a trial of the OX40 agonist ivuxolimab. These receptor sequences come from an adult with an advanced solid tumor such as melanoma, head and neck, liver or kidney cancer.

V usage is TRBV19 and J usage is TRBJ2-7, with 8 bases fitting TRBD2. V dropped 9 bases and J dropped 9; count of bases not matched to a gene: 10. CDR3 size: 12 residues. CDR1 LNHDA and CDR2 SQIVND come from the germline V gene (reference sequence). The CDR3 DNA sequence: TGTGCCAGCAGGACTAGCTCCGGGTTGCAGTACTTC. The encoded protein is CASRTSSGLQYF.

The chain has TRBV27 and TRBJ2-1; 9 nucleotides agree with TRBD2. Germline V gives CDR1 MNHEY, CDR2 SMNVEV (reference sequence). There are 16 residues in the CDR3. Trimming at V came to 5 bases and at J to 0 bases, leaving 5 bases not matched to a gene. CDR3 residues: CASSLAGPRSYNEQFF. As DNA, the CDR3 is TGTGCCAGCAGTCTAGCGGGGCCCCGCTCCTACAATGAGCAGTTCTTC.

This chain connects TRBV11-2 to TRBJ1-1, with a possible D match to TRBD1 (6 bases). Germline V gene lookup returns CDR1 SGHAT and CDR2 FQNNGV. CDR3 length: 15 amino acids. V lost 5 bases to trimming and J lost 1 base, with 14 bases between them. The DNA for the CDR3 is TGTGCCAGCAGCCCAACAGGGTGGAAGAACACTGAAGCTTTCTTT. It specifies CASSPTGWKNTEAFF.

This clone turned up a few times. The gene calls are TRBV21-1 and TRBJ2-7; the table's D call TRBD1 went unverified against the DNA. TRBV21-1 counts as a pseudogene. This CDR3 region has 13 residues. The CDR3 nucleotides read TGTGCCAGACTAAGGGCAGGGGAGTACGAGCAGTACTTC. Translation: CARLRAGEYEQYF.

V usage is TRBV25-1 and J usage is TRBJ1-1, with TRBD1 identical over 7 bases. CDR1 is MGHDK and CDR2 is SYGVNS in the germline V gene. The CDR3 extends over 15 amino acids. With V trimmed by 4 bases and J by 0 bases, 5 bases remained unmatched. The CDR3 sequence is CASSAVTGMNTEAFF. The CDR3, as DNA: TGTGCCAGCAGTGCCGTGACAGGGATGAACACTGAAGCTTTCTTT.

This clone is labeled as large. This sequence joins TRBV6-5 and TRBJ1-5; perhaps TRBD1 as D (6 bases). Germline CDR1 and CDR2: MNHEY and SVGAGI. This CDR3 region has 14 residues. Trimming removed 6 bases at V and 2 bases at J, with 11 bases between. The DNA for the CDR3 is TGTGCCAGCAGGGCACAGGGTGGCAATCAGCCCCAGCATTTT. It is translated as CASRAQGGNQPQHF.

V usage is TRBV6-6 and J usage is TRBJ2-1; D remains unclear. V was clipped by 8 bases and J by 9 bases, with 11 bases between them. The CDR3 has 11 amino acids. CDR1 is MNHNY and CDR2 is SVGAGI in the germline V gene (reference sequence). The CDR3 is CASGIALEQFF. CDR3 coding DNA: TGTGCCAGCGGAATAGCTCTTGAGCAGTTCTTC.

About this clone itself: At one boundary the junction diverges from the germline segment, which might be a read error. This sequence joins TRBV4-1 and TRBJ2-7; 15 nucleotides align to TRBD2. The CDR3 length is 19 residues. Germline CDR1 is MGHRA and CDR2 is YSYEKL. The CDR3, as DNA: TGCTCCAGCAGCCAATTGGACGGACTAGCGGGAGGGCCGGAATACGAGCAGTACTTC. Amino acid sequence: CSSSQLDGLAGGPEYEQYF.

The CDR3 DNA follows: TGCGCCAGCAGCCAGTCAGGGGCGTCGAGGGGGGAGCTGTTTTTT. This translates into CASSQSGASRGELFF. The gene calls are TRBV4-1 and TRBJ2-2, with D possibly being TRBD1 (6 bases). Germline V lookup: CDR1 MGHRA, CDR2 YSYEKL. V was cut by 3 bases and J by 8 bases, with 16 bases left in between. This CDR3 comprises 15 residues.

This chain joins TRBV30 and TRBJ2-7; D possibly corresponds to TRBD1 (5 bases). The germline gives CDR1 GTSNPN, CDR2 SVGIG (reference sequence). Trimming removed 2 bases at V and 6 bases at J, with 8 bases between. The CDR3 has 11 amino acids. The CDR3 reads CAWSPGPEQYF. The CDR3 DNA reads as TGTGCCTGGAGTCCAGGGCCCGAGCAGTACTTC.

CDR3 sequence (DNA): TGTGCCAGCAGCTTCAGTAGGAATGAGCAGTTCTTC. The encoded protein is CASSFSRNEQFF. The chain combines TRBV11-2 with TRBJ2-1; no definite D call. This CDR3 comprises 12 residues. The germline CDR1 and CDR2 sequences are SGHAT and FQNNGV. V lost 3 bases to trimming and J lost 7 bases, with 7 bases between them.

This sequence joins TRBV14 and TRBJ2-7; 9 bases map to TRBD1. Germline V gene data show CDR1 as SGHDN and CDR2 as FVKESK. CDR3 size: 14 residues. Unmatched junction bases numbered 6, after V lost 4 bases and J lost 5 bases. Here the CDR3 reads CASSLRDRVDEQYF. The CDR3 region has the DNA TGTGCCAGCAGCCTTCGGGACAGGGTGGACGAGCAGTACTTC. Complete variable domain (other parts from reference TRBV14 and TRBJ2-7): EAGVTQFPSHSVIEKGQTVTLRCDPISGHDNLYWYRRVMGKEIKFLLHFVKESKQDESGMPNNRFLAERTGGTYSTLKVQPAELEDSGVYFCASSLRDRVDEQYFGPGTRLTVT.

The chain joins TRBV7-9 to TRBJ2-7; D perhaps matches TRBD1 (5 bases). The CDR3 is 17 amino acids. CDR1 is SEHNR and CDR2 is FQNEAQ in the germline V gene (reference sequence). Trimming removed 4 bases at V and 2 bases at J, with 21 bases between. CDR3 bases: TGTGCCAGCAGCTCTGACAGCGTCCCAGGGATGCCCTACGAGCAGTACTTC. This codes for CASSSDSVPGMPYEQYF.

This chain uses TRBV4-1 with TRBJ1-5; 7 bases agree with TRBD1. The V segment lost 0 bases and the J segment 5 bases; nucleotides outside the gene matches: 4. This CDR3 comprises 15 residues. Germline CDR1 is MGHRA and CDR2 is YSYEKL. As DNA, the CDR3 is TGCGCCAGCAGCCAAGACCACAGGGGCGATCAGCCCCAGCATTTT. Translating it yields CASSQDHRGDQPQHF.

The CDR3 is CASSDRLAGGNEQFF. In DNA, the CDR3 is TGTGCCAGCAGTGACCGACTAGCGGGAGGGAATGAGCAGTTCTTC. The rearrangement uses TRBV2 and TRBJ2-1; TRBD2 aligns across 14 bases. Trimming took 3 bases from V and 7 from J; bases not matched to a gene: 2. Germline CDR1 SNHLY, CDR2 FYNNEI. This CDR3 is 15 amino acids long.

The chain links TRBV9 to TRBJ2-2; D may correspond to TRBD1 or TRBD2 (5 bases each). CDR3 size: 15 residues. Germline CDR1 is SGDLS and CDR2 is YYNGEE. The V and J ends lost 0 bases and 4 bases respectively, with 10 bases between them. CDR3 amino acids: CASSVGGGSTGELFF. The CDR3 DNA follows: TGTGCCAGCAGCGTAGGTGGGGGATCCACCGGGGAGCTGTTTTTT.

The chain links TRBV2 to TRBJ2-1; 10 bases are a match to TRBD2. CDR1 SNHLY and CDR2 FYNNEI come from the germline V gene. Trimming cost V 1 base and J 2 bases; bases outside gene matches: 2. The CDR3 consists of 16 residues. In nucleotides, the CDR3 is TGTGCCAGCAGTGAAGTTCTAGCGGGAGCCTACAATGAGCAGTTCTTC. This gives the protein CASSEVLAGAYNEQFF.

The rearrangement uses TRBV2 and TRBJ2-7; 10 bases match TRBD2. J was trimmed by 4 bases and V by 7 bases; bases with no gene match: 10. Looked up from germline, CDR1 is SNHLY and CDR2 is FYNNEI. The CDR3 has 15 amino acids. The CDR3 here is CASTEEASGSYEQYF. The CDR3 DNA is TGTGCCAGCACCGAGGAGGCTAGCGGGAGTTACGAGCAGTACTTC. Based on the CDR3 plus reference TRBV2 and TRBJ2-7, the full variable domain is EPEVTQTPSHQVTQMGQEVILRCVPISNHLYFYWYRQILGQKVEFLVSFYNNEISEKSEIFDDQFSVERPDGSNFTLKIRSTKLEDSAMYFCASTEEASGSYEQYFGPGTRLTVT.

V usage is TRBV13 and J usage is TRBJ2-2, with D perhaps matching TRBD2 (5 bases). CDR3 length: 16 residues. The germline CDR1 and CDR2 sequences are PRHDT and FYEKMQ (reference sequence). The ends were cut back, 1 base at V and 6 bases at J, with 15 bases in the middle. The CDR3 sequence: CASSLAGMGGPGELFF. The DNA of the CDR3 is TGTGCCAGCAGCTTAGCGGGGATGGGCGGTCCCGGGGAGCTGTTTTTT.

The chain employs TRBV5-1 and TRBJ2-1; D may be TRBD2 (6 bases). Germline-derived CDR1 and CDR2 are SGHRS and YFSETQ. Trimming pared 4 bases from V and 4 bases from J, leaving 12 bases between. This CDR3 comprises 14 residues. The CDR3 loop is CASSGSGAYNEQFF. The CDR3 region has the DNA TGCGCCAGCAGCGGTAGCGGAGCTTACAATGAGCAGTTCTTC. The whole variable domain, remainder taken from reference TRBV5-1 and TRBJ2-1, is KAGVTQTPRYLIKTRGQQVTLSCSPISGHRSVSWYQQTPGQGLQFLFEYFSETQRNKGNFPGRFSGRQFSNSRSEMNVSTLELGDSALYLCASSGSGAYNEQFFGPGTRLTVL.

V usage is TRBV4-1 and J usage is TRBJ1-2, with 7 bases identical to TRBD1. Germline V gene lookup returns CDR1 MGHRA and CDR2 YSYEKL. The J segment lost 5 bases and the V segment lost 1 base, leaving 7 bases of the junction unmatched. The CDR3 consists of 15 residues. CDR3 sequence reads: CASSQVGGDRYGYTF. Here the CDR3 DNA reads TGCGCCAGCAGCCAAGTAGGGGGCGATAGGTATGGCTACACCTTC.

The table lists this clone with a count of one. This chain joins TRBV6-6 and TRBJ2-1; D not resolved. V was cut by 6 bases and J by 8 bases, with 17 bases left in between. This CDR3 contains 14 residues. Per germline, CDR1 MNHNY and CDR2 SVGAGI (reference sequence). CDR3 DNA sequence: TGTGCCAGCAGCACCGCCGGGCTACGGGATGAGCAGTTCTTC. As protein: CASSTAGLRDEQFF.

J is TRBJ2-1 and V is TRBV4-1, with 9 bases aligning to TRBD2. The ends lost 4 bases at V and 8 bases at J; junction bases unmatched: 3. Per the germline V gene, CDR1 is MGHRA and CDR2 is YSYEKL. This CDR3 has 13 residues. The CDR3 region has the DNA TGCGCCAGCAGCCCAGCGGGAGGAGATGAGCAGTTCTTC. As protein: CASSPAGGDEQFF.

The CDR3 nucleotides are TGTGCCAGCAGCCCCCAAGGGTTGAACACTGAAGCTTTCTTT. As protein: CASSPQGLNTEAFF. The chain recombines TRBV7-9 with TRBJ1-1; D gene uncertain. This CDR3 spans 14 amino acids. With 5 bases removed from V and 0 bases from J, the gap between germline ends came to 10 bases. The germline V gene encodes CDR1 SEHNR and CDR2 FQNEAQ (reference sequence).

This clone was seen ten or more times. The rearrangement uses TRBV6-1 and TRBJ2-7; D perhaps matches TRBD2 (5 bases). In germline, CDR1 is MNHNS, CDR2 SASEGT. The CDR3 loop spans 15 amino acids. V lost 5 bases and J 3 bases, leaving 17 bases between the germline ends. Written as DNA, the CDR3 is TGTGCCAGCAGTTCGCTGGGAGAGGGTAGCTACGAGCAGTACTTC. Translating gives CASSSLGEGSYEQYF.

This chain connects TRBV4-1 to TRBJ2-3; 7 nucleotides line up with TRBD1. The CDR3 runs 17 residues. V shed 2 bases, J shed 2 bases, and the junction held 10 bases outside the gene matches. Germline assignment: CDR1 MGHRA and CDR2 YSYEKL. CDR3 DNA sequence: TGCGCCAGCAGCCAACTTCCTGGACAGGTTCTCACAGATACGCAGTATTTT. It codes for CASSQLPGQVLTDTQYF.

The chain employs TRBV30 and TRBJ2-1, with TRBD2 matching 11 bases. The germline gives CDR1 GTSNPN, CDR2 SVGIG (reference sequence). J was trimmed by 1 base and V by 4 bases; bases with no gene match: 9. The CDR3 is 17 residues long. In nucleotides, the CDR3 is TGTGCCTGGACTGCGGGTAGCGGGAGGGGTTCCTACAATGAGCAGTTCTTC. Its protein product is CAWTAGSGRGSYNEQFF. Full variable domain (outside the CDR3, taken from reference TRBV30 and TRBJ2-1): SQTIHQWPATLVQPVGSPLSLECTVEGTSNPNLYWYRQAAGRGLQLLFYSVGIGQISSEVPQNLSASRPQDRQFILSSKKLLLSDSGFYLCAWTAGSGRGSYNEQFFGPGTRLTVL.